These 26 T cell receptor beta chains were sequenced from one sample in a study of blood T cells in healthy people across ages. It was with a sample-barcoded 5' primer and a J-beta primer mix that a second PCR of roughly 7 to 12 cycles was run. MiXCR, applied by TCRdb to the 5' RACE reads, yields one record per CDR3 protein. The sample comprises about 290,000 distinct CDR3 sequences, 27% of which are singletons, and roughly 28% rests with the top ten. The sample consisted of blood. The receptors were gathered from a woman between 65 and 79 years old in good health.

The sample holds a few counts of this clonotype. The chain carries TRBV6-2 or TRBV6-3 and TRBJ1-5; weak D call: TRBD1 (5 bases). The CDR3 loop spans 14 amino acids. The germline V gene has CDR1 MNHEY and CDR2 SVGEGT. Trimming shortened V by 2 bases and J by 6 bases, and 11 bases separated the two germline ends. This CDR3 reads CASSYASGTQPQHF. CDR3 coding DNA: TGTGCCAGCAGTTACGCGTCAGGGACTCAGCCCCAGCATTTT.

The V and J genes are TRBV7-9 and TRBJ2-5; TRBD2 agrees at 10 bases. The J call may be wrong; the DNA end is better matched by TRBJ2-1. CDR1 and CDR2 from the germline V gene are SEHNR and FQNEAQ (reference sequence). The CDR3 consists of 16 residues. CDR3 nucleotide sequence: TGTGCCAGCAGCTCGGTATGGGCTAGCGGGAGTGATGAGCAGTTCTTC. Its translation: CASSSVWASGSDEQFF.

The chain recombines TRBV6-6 with TRBJ1-4; D not certain. Trimming stripped 1 base from V and 8 bases from J, with 11 bases between. This CDR3 has 14 amino acids. Germline CDR1 reads MNHNY; CDR2 reads SVGAGI (reference sequence). CDR3 nucleotide sequence: TGTGCCAGCAGTTACTTCCCAGAAGGGGAAAAACTGTTTTTT. Translated, it gives CASSYFPEGEKLFF.

This clonotype was seen repeatedly, ten times or more. The genes are TRBV10-3 and TRBJ2-2; TRBD2 matches 10 bases. Trimming cost V 6 bases and J 5 bases; bases outside gene matches: 6. The CDR3 length is 15 residues. From germline, CDR1 is ENHRY and CDR2 SYGVKD. DNA of the CDR3: TGTGCCATCAGAGAAGCGGGAGGGGGAACCGGGGAGCTGTTTTTT. This gives the protein CAIREAGGGTGELFF.

This clonotype was observed a handful of times. The chain employs TRBV24-1 and TRBJ1-5; a weak D match, TRBD1 (5 bases). Trimming removed 4 bases at V and 4 bases at J, with 7 bases between. Germline values: CDR1 KGHDR, CDR2 SFDVKD. The CDR3 is made up of 13 amino acids. The CDR3 is CATSESGNQPQHF. As DNA, the CDR3 is TGTGCCACCAGTGAGTCAGGGAATCAGCCCCAGCATTTT.

This sequence joins TRBV28 and TRBJ2-7; no firm D call. CDR1 and CDR2 from the germline V gene are MDHEN and SYDVKM. This CDR3 is built from 12 residues. The V and J ends lost 6 bases and 3 bases respectively, with 9 bases between them. The CDR3 region is CASSNKNYEQYF. The CDR3 bases are TGTGCCAGCAGCAACAAGAACTACGAGCAGTACTTC.

A few counts support this clonotype. The gene calls are TRBV27 and TRBJ2-7; TRBD1 is a possible D gene (6 bases). CDR1 is MNHEY and CDR2 is SMNVEV in the germline V gene (reference sequence). The ends were cut back, 4 bases at V and 1 base at J, with 26 bases in the middle. This CDR3 has 19 residues. The CDR3 here is CASSYSWVAGQGFSYEQYF. The CDR3 DNA is TGTGCCAGCAGTTACTCATGGGTTGCTGGCCAGGGGTTTTCCTACGAGCAGTACTTC.

This chain connects TRBV12-3 or TRBV12-4 to TRBJ2-7; D might be TRBD2 (6 bases). Trimming stripped 9 bases from V and 6 bases from J, with 18 bases between. CDR3 length: 13 residues. Here the CDR3 reads CASLEALAGEQYF. The CDR3, as DNA: TGTGCCAGTCTCGAGGCACTAGCAGGCGAGCAGTACTTC.

This clonotype was found a few times. A much bigger clone sits one base away, suggesting this may be a read error. The chain links TRBV6-1 to TRBJ2-1; 7 bases map to TRBD2. The length of the CDR3 is 13 residues. The germline V gene has CDR1 MNHNS and CDR2 SASEGT. Trimming at V came to 2 bases and at J to 15 bases, leaving 10 bases not matched to a gene. The CDR3 bases are TGTGCCAGCAGTGAATTTAGCGGGTCGGGGCGGTTCTTC. This encodes CASSEFSGSGRFF.

This clonotype was seen only a few times. The V call is TRBV4-3, the J call TRBJ2-1; TRBD2 aligns across 8 bases. The V segment lost 0 bases and the J segment 7 bases; nucleotides outside the gene matches: 17. Per germline, CDR1 LGHNA and CDR2 YSLEER. This CDR3 has 19 residues. The CDR3, as DNA: TGCGCCAGCAGCCAAGATTGGGGTAGCGGGACTCCCTGGGGAAATGAGCAGTTCTTC. Protein product: CASSQDWGSGTPWGNEQFF.

This clonotype was counted between two and nine times. The rearrangement joins TRBV2 to TRBJ2-3; D gene ambiguous. Germline CDR1 SNHLY, CDR2 FYNNEI. Trimming took 7 bases from V and 2 from J, leaving 13 bases between them. CDR3 length: 14 amino acids. The CDR3 DNA sequence: TGTGCCAGCAAGGTCATCCCGGACACAGATACGCAGTATTTT. This translates into CASKVIPDTDTQYF.

V usage is TRBV20-1 and J usage is TRBJ2-3, with D unclear. This CDR3 has 12 residues. The germline V and J ends were trimmed by 2 bases and 4 bases, with 7 bases remaining between them. Germline lookup yields CDR1 DFQATT and CDR2 SNEGSKA (reference sequence). In DNA, the CDR3 is TGCAGTGCTAGACGGACCCCAGATACGCAGTATTTT. Translating gives CSARRTPDTQYF.

This clonotype was picked up a small number of times. The chain combines TRBV6-2 or TRBV6-3 with TRBJ2-2, with a tentative D call TRBD2 (5 bases). Trimming removed 11 bases from V and 2 bases from J, with 15 bases in between. CDR3 length: 14 residues. Germline CDR1 and CDR2: MNHEY and SVGEGT. CDR3 coding DNA: TGTGCCGGCCGAGGGTTAGTAAACACCGGGGAGCTGTTTTTT. Amino acids: CAGRGLVNTGELFF.

This clonotype was seen a few times. The chain joins TRBV27 to TRBJ2-5; D call uncertain. The length of the CDR3 is 14 residues. From germline, CDR1 is MNHEY and CDR2 SMNVEV (reference sequence). V lost 3 bases to trimming and J lost 0 bases, with 8 bases between them. The CDR3 region is CASSFVGYQETQYF. DNA of the CDR3: TGTGCCAGCAGTTTTGTGGGCTACCAAGAGACCCAGTACTTC.

The chain is built from TRBV2 and TRBJ1-5, with 7 nucleotides matching TRBD1. The ends lost 2 bases at V and 1 base at J; junction bases unmatched: 2. Germline CDR1 reads SNHLY; CDR2 reads FYNNEI. The CDR3 loop spans 15 amino acids. The CDR3 DNA follows: TGTGCCAGCAGTGAACTGGGACAGAGCAATCAGCCCCAGCATTTT. Protein product: CASSELGQSNQPQHF.

This clonotype was seen a handful of times. The gene calls are TRBV5-1 and TRBJ1-4; D is undetermined. The CDR3 is 15 residues long. Germline CDR1 is SGHRS and CDR2 is YFSETQ. Trimming removed 0 bases at V and 6 bases at J, with 12 bases between. Written as DNA, the CDR3 is TGCGCCAGCAGCTTGGAGCGGGGTTGGGATGAAAAACTGTTTTTT. Its translation: CASSLERGWDEKLFF.

The chain links TRBV7-2 to TRBJ2-3; 8 bases map to TRBD1. The junction had 7 bases not matched to a gene; V was cut back by 5 bases and J by 6 bases. This CDR3 spans 14 amino acids. In germline, CDR1 is SGHTA, CDR2 FQGNSA. The CDR3 loop is CASSLQGAGDTQYF. CDR3 coding DNA: TGTGCCAGCAGCCTGCAGGGGGCGGGGGATACGCAGTATTTT.

This clonotype appeared a few times. The CDR3 DNA reads TGTGCCAGCAGTGAACGCGGGAGGAATGAGCAGTTCTTC. The encoded protein is CASSERGRNEQFF. The chain links TRBV6-1 to TRBJ2-1; 8 positions agree with TRBD2. This CDR3 has 13 residues. Trimming removed 2 bases from V and 7 bases from J; junction bases left unmatched: 1. Germline CDR1 is MNHNS and CDR2 is SASEGT.

The chain couples TRBV7-9 to TRBJ1-1; no definite D call. Germline V gene sequence: CDR1 SEHNR, CDR2 FQNEAQ (reference sequence). This CDR3 has 16 residues. V lost 2 bases to trimming and J lost 0 bases, with 13 bases between them. The CDR3 coding sequence is TGTGCCAGCAGCTTAAGTCCAACGTCGATGAACACTGAAGCTTTCTTT. Translated, it gives CASSLSPTSMNTEAFF.

This clonotype was counted only a few times. The chain combines TRBV7-8 with TRBJ1-2; 9 bases fit TRBD1. The CDR3 contains 15 residues. In germline, CDR1 is SGHVS, CDR2 FQNEAQ. Trimming cost V 0 bases and J 6 bases; bases outside gene matches: 5. The CDR3 coding sequence is TGTGCCAGCAGCTTAGCGGCCGGGACAGGGAATGGCTACACCTTC. Its protein is CASSLAAGTGNGYTF.

In this sample, this clonotype turned up a few times. The chain uses TRBV24-1 and TRBJ1-2; 8 bases are a match to TRBD1. V gave up 4 bases and J gave up 4 bases; unmatched junction bases: 7. The germline gives CDR1 KGHDR, CDR2 SFDVKD. CDR3 length: 15 residues. As DNA, the CDR3 is TGTGCCACCAGTGACCGATGGACAGGGAGCTATGGCTACACCTTC. Encoded protein: CATSDRWTGSYGYTF.

V and J are TRBV10-2 and TRBJ1-1, with D tentatively TRBD1 (5 bases). This CDR3 spans 17 amino acids. V dropped 6 bases and J dropped 0 bases, with 20 bases sitting between them. The V gene's germline CDR1 is WSHSY and CDR2 SAAADI. In nucleotides, the CDR3 is TGCGCCAGCAGGGTTTACTCCGTTCAGGGATTGAACACTGAAGCTTTCTTT. Its translation is CASRVYSVQGLNTEAFF.

This chain joins TRBV10-3 and TRBJ2-7; 12 bases align to TRBD2. Looked up from germline, CDR1 is ENHRY and CDR2 is SYGVKD. This CDR3 contains 16 residues. V lost 4 bases to trimming and J lost 7 bases; unmatched junction nucleotides: 11. The CDR3 reads CAISGAASGRAGEQYF. In nucleotides, the CDR3 is TGTGCCATCAGTGGGGCAGCTAGCGGGAGGGCCGGAGAGCAGTACTTC.

The chain links TRBV27 to TRBJ2-5; 9 bases agree with TRBD2. The J call is in doubt because the DNA end fits TRBJ2-1 better. This CDR3 comprises 16 residues. The germline gives CDR1 MNHEY, CDR2 SMNVEV (reference sequence). CDR3 protein: CASSSPPGGRAKEQFF. The CDR3 nucleotides read TGTGCCAGCAGCTCTCCTCCGGGCGGGAGGGCCAAGGAGCAGTTCTTC.

The chain is built from TRBV11-3 and TRBJ1-2; no clear D gene. CDR1 SGHNT and CDR2 YENEEA come from the germline V gene. Trimming shortened V by 1 base and J by 4 bases, and 7 bases separated the two germline ends. The CDR3 has 13 residues. CDR3 in amino acids: CASSLASSYGYTF. The CDR3 DNA follows: TGTGCCAGCAGCTTAGCCTCCAGCTATGGCTACACCTTC.

The sample holds a few counts of this clonotype. This chain joins TRBV27 and TRBJ2-5, with D unresolved. This CDR3 has 13 amino acids. Trimming left V 3 bases short and J 1 base short, with 6 bases between. Germline CDR1 is MNHEY and CDR2 is SMNVEV (reference sequence). The CDR3 region has the DNA TGTGCCAGCAGTTTCCGACGCCAAGAGACCCAGTACTTC. Translation gives CASSFRRQETQYF.